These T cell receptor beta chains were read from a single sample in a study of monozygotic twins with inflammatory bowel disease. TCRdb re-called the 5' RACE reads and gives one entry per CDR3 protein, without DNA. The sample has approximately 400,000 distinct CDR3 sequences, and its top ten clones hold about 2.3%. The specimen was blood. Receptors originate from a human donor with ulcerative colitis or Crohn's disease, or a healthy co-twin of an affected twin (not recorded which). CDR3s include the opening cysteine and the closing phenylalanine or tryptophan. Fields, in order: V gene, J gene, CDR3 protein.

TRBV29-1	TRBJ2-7	CSGGHLPYEQYF
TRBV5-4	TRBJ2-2	CASSLDTPLTGELFF
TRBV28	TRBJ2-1	CASSGQTSGRIYNEQFF
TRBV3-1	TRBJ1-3	CASSRRLGNTIYF
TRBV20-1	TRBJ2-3	CSARSGRDYGYF
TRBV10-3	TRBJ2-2	CAISATGGYERELFF
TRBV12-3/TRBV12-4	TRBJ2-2	CASSSGTGVTGELFF
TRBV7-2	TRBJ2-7	CASSLGGTAYEQYF
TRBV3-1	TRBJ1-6	CASSQGEPPLHF
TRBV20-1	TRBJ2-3	CSARVPGDTQYF
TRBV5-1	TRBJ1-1	CASSLSQGGGEAFF
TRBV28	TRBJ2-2	CASSLSASGSRTGELFF
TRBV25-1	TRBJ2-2	CASIKENTGELFF
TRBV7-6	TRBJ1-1	CASSLGQALSGTEAFF
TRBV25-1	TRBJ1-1	CASNTGQGAVGTEAFF
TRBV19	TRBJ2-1	CASSNRDRVNEQFF
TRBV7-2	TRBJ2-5	CASSSTSGRAGPETQYF
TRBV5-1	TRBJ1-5	CASSPDRGQGSSNQPQHF
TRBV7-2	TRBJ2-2	CASSSGPSGELFF
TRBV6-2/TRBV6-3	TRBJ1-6	CASSFYGSPLHF
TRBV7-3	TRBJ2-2	CASSPGTSGSEAGELFF
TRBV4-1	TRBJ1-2	CASSQGPGRNYGYTF
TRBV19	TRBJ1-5	CASSIGTGRFQPQHF
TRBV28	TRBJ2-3	CASSLLEGIASTDTQYF
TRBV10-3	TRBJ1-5	CAIRDGQAQGPQHF
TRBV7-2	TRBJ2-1	CASSLASGGLNEQFF
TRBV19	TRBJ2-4	CASSTGSMDPNGNIQYF
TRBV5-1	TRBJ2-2	CASSLNLGTGELFF
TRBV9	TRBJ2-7	CASSLGGRELGEQYF
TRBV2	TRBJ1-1	CASSEARIHTEAFF
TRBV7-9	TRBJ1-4	CASRSGVATNEKLFF
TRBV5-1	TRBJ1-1	CASSREDRTNTEAFF
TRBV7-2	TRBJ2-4	CASSLQGKNIQYF
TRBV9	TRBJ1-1	CASSVGLVGTEAFF